What follows describes a single T cell receptor beta chain. The antigen remains unidentified. The PCR ran on 60 Vbeta and 13 Jbeta primers. Repertoires were generated with immunoSEQ multiplex PCR, while TCRdb's copy carries only in-frame clones and drops some. The table records 130,000 to 150,000 clones, roughly 78% of them present only once. This record comes from a study of cytomegalovirus exposure and HLA in healthy donors. Study results and limitations: A classifier reportedly called cytomegalovirus status with high sensitivity and specificity.

V shed 2 bases and J 0 bases; nucleotides not matched to a gene: 7. The CDR3 loop spans 17 amino acids. The germline V gene encodes CDR1 SGHAT and CDR2 FQNNGV. The sample comprised PBMCs. This receptor was taken from a man aged 35 to 55 in good health and CMV-seropositive. This rearrangement joins TRBV11-2 to TRBJ2-7; 10 positions match TRBD2. The CDR3: CASSLMSGLASSYEQYF. CDR3 DNA: TGTGCCAGCAGCTTAATGTCGGGACTAGCGAGCTCCTACGAGCAGTACTTC.